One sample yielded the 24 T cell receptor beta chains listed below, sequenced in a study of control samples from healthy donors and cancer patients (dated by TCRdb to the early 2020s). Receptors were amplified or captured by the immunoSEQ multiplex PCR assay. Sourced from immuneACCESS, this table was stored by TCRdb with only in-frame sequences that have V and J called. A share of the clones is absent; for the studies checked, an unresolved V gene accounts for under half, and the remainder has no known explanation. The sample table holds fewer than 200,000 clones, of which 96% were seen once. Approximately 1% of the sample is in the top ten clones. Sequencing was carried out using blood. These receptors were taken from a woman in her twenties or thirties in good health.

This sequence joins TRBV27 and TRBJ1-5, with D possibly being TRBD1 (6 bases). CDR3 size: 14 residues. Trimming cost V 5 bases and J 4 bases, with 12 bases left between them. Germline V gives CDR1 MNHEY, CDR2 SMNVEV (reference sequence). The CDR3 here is CASSTGQFNQPQHF. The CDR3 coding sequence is TGTGCCAGCAGTACCGGACAGTTTAATCAGCCCCAGCATTTT.

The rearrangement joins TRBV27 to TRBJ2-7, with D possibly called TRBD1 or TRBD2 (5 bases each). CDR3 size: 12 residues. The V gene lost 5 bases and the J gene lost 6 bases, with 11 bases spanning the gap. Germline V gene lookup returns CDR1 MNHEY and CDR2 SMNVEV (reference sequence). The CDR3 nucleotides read TGTGCCAGCAGTCACCCAGGGAGCGAGCAGTACTTC. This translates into CASSHPGSEQYF.

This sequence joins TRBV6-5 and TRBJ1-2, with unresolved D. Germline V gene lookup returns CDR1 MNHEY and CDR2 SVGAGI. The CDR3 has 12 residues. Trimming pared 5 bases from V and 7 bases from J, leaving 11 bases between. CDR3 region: CASSPPSGGYTF. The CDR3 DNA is TGTGCCAGCAGTCCTCCCTCTGGTGGCTACACCTTC.

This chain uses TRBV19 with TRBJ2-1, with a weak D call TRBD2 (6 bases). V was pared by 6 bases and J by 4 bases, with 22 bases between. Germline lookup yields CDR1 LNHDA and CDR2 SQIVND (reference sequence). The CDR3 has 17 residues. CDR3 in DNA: TGTGCCAGTAGCCGCCGGGGAGGAGGTGGGCTTTACAATGAGCAGTTCTTC. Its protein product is CASSRRGGGGLYNEQFF.

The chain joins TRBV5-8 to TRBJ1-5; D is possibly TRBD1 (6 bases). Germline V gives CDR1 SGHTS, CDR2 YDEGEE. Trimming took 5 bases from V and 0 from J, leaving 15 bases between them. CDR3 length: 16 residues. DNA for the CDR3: TGTGCCAGCAGGTGGAGGGGGAGGGGTAGCAATCAGCCCCAGCATTTT. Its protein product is CASRWRGRGSNQPQHF.

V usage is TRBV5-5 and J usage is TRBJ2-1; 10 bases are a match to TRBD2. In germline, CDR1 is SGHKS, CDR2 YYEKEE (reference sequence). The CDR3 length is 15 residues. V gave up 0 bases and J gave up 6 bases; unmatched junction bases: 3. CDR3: CASSLGLAGVNEQFF. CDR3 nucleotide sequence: TGTGCCAGCAGCTTGGGGCTAGCGGGAGTCAATGAGCAGTTCTTC.

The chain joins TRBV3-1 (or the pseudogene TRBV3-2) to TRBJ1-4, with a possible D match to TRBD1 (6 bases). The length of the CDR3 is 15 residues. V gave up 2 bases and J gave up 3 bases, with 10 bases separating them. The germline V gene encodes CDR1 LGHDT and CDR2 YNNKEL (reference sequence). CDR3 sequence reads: CASSQNQGSNEKLFF. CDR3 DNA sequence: TGTGCCAGCAGCCAAAATCAGGGGTCTAATGAAAAACTGTTTTTT.

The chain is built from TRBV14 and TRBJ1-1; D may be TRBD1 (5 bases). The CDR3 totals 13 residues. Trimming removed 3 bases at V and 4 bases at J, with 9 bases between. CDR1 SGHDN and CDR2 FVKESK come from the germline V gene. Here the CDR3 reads CASSQEGITEAFF. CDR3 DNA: TGTGCCAGCAGCCAGGAGGGGATCACTGAAGCTTTCTTT.

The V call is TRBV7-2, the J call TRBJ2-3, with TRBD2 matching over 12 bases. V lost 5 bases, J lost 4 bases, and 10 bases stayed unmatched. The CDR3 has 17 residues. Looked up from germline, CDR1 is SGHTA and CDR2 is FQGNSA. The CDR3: CASSAQVSSGGADTQYF. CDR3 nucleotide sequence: TGTGCCAGCAGCGCCCAAGTCTCTAGCGGGGGGGCAGATACGCAGTATTTT. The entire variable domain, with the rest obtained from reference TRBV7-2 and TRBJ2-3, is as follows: GAGVSQSPSNKVTEKGKDVELRCDPISGHTALYWYRQSLGQGLEFLIYFQGNSAPDKSGLPSDRFSAERTGGSVSTLTIQRTQQEDSAVYLCASSAQVSSGGADTQYFGPGTRLTVL.

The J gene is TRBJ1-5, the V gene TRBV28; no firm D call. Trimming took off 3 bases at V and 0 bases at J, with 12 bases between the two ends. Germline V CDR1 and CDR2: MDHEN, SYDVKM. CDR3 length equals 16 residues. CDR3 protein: CASSLGTVFSNQPQHF. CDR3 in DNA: TGTGCCAGCAGTTTGGGCACGGTATTTAGCAATCAGCCCCAGCATTTT.

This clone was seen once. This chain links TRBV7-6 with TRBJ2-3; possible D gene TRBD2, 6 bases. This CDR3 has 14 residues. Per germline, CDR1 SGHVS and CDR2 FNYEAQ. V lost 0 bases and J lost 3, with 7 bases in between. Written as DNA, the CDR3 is TGTGCCAGCAGCTTAGCCGGGACTACAGATACGCAGTATTTT. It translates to CASSLAGTTDTQYF.

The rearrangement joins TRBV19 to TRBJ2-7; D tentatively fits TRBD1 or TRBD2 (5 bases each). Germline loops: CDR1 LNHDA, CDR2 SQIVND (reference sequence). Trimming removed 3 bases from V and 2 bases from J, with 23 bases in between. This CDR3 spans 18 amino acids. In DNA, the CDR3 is TGTGCCAGTAGTATGGGGCTGTTTCGGGAATTTGGGGCCTACGAGCAGTACTTC. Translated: CASSMGLFREFGAYEQYF.

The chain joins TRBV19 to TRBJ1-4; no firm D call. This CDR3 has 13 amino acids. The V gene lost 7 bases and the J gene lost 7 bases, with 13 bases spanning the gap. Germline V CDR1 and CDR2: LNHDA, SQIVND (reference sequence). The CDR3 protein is CASTQEEGEKLFF. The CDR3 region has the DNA TGTGCCAGTACGCAGGAGGAGGGTGAAAAACTGTTTTTT. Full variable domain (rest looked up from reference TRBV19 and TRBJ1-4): DGGITQSPKYLFRKEGQNVTLSCEQNLNHDAMYWYRQDPGQGLRLIYYSQIVNDFQKGDIAEGYSVSREKKESFPLTVTSAQKNPTAFYLCASTQEEGEKLFFGSGTQLSVL.

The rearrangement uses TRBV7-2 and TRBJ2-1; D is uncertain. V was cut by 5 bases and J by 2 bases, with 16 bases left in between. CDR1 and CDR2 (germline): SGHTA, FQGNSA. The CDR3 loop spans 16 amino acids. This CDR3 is CASSPLFRQAYNEQFF. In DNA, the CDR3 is TGTGCCAGCAGCCCCCTGTTTCGGCAAGCCTACAATGAGCAGTTCTTC.

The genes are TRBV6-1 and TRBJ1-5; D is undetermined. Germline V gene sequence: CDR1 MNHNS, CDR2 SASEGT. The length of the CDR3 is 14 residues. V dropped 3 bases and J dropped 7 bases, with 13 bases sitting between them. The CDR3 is CASSDEGLGQPQHF. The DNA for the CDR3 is TGTGCCAGCAGTGATGAAGGACTTGGGCAGCCCCAGCATTTT.

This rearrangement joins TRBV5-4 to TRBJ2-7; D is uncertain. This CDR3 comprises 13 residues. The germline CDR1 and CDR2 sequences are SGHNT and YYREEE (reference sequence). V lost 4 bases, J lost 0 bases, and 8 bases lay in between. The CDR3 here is CASSHTSSYEQYF. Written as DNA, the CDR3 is TGTGCCAGCAGCCACACGAGCTCCTACGAGCAGTACTTC. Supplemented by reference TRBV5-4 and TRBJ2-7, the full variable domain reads ETGVTQSPTHLIKTRGQQVTLRCSSQSGHNTVSWYQQALGQGPQFIFQYYREEENGRGNFPPRFSGLQFPNYSSELNVNALELDDSALYLCASSHTSSYEQYFGPGTRLTVT.

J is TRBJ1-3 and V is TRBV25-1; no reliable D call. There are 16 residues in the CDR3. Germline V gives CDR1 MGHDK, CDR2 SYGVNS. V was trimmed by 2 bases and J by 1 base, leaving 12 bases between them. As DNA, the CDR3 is TGTGCCAGCAGTGAACGGGGTGGGGAATCTGGAAACACCATATATTTT. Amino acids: CASSERGGESGNTIYF.

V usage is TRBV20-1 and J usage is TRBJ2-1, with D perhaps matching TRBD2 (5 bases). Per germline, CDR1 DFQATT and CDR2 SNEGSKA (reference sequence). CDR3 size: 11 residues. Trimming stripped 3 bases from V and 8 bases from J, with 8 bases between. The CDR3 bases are TGCAGTGCTAGGCTGAGGGATGAGCAGTTCTTC. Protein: CSARLRDEQFF.

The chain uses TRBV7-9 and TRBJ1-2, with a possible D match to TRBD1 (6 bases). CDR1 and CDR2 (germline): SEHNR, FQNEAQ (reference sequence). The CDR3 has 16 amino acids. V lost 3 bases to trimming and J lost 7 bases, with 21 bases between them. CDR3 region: CASSFPADRRAPGYTF. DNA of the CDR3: TGTGCCAGCAGCTTTCCCGCGGACAGACGGGCGCCTGGCTACACCTTC.

In DNA form, the CDR3 reads TGTGCCAGCAGCCAACTGACAGACTCCTACGAGCAGTACTTC. Protein: CASSQLTDSYEQYF. The chain links TRBV3-1 (or the pseudogene TRBV3-2) to TRBJ2-7; the D gene is possibly TRBD1 (5 bases). Germline CDR1 reads LGHDT; CDR2 reads YNNKEL (reference sequence). V was pared by 2 bases and J by 0 bases, with 8 bases between. The CDR3 is made up of 14 amino acids.

CDR3 nucleotides: TGTGCCATCAGTGTAGCAGGTTACGAGCAGTACTTC. Encoded protein: CAISVAGYEQYF. This chain uses TRBV10-3 with TRBJ2-7; D is uncertain. The CDR3 loop spans 12 amino acids. Germline V gene data show CDR1 as ENHRY and CDR2 as SYGVKD. Trimming stripped 4 bases from V and 4 bases from J, with 8 bases between.

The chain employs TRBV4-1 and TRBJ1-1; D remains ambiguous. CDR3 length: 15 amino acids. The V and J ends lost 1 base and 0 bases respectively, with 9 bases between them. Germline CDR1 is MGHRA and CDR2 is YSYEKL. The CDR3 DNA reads TGCGCCAGCAGCCAAGTTGCGCGGATGAACACTGAAGCTTTCTTT. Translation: CASSQVARMNTEAFF.

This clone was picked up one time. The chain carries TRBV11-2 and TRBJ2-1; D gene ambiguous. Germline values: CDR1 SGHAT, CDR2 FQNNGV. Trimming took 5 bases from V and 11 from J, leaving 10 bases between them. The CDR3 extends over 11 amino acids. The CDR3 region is CASSTVHKQFF. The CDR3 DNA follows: TGTGCCAGCAGCACGGTCCATAAGCAGTTCTTC.

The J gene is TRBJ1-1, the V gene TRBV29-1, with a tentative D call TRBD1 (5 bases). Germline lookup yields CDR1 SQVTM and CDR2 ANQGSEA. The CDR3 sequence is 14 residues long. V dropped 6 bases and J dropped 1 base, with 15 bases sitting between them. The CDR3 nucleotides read TGCAGCGTCGCCCCTGGGGCTCAGAACACTGAAGCTTTCTTT. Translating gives CSVAPGAQNTEAFF.